These 29 T cell receptor beta chains were all obtained from the same sample, sequenced in a study of blood T cells in healthy people across ages. A second about 6 to 11 cycle PCR used barcoded and J-beta primers. TCRdb independently ran MiXCR on the 5' RACE reads; one entry per CDR3 protein. The profile shows about 780,000 distinct CDR3 sequences, about 26% of them singletons. This sample also appeared in a second study, on T cells of mothers and their children.

Sequencing was performed on blood. Source of these receptors: a boy younger than 18 in good health.

A few counts support this clonotype. This chain uses TRBV10-3 with TRBJ2-1; TRBD2 agrees at 9 bases. J gave up 3 bases and V 4 bases, and 4 bases lay outside the gene matches. This CDR3 comprises 15 residues. Germline V lookup: CDR1 ENHRY, CDR2 SYGVKD. The CDR3 region is CAISAASGDYNEQFF. CDR3 DNA: TGTGCCATCAGTGCGGCTAGCGGGGACTACAATGAGCAGTTCTTC.

The rearrangement uses TRBV28 and TRBJ2-5; D remains ambiguous. V was cut by 5 bases and J by 5 bases, with 21 bases left in between. CDR3 length equals 16 residues. Germline V gives CDR1 MDHEN, CDR2 SYDVKM. CDR3 residues: CASSPLTSLAPETQYF. The CDR3, as DNA: TGTGCCAGCAGTCCCCTTACTTCATTGGCCCCGGAGACCCAGTACTTC.

This clonotype was observed at least ten times. The rearrangement joins TRBV7-2 to TRBJ1-4; D gene ambiguous. Trimming removed 4 bases from V and 4 bases from J, with 13 bases in between. The CDR3 contains 15 residues. Looked up from germline, CDR1 is SGHTA and CDR2 is FQGNSA. CDR3 sequence (DNA): TGTGCCAGCAGCTCAACCCCTGGGGTTAATGAAAAACTGTTTTTT. Protein sequence: CASSSTPGVNEKLFF.

This clonotype was seen more than once but under ten times. The chain links TRBV5-1 to TRBJ2-4; 7 bases agree with TRBD1. This CDR3 has 13 residues. Germline CDR1 reads SGHRS; CDR2 reads YFSETQ. Losses at the gene ends were 4 bases for V and 8 bases for J; bases not matched to a gene: 6. The CDR3 DNA is TGCGCCAGCAGCCCGACAGGGACGTACATTCAGTACTTC. Amino acid sequence: CASSPTGTYIQYF.

This clonotype was detected a few times. The chain is built from TRBV12-3 or TRBV12-4 and TRBJ1-1, with a tentative D call TRBD1 (5 bases). The CDR3 consists of 14 residues. Trimming left V 9 bases short and J 1 base short, with 15 bases between. In DNA form, the CDR3 reads TGTGCCAGTATTACCGGGACGGGGAACACTGAAGCTTTCTTT. Protein: CASITGTGNTEAFF.

The CDR3 DNA is TGTGCCAGCTCACCCCCGGGAGGGCGAAAAAACATTCAGTACTTC. Its protein is CASSPPGGRKNIQYF. The chain carries TRBV18 and TRBJ2-4, with TRBD2 matching over 8 bases. CDR1 and CDR2 from the germline V gene are KGHSH and LQKENI. The CDR3 contains 15 residues. The trim removed 3 bases at V and 4 bases at J, leaving 5 bases unmatched.

This clonotype was seen more than once but under ten times. The rearrangement uses TRBV6-4 and TRBJ2-2, with TRBD2 as a possible D gene (7 bases). Germline CDR1 is MRHNA and CDR2 is SNTAGT. Trimming removed 0 bases at V and 3 bases at J, with 11 bases between. The CDR3 totals 16 residues. CDR3 amino acids: CASSDSRGGDTGELFF. The CDR3 bases are TGTGCCAGCAGTGACTCGCGAGGGGGGGACACCGGGGAGCTGTTTTTT.

This chain joins TRBV5-6 and TRBJ1-2; D not resolved. The CDR3 length is 15 residues. The V gene lost 4 bases and the J gene lost 2 bases, with 15 bases spanning the gap. Germline values: CDR1 SGHDT, CDR2 YYEEEE. This CDR3 is CASSRGSFLNYGYTF. The DNA for the CDR3 is TGTGCCAGCAGCCGTGGGTCCTTTTTAAACTATGGCTACACCTTC.

The chain has TRBV5-6 and TRBJ1-2; 8 nucleotides align to TRBD1. The germline CDR1 and CDR2 sequences are SGHDT and YYEEEE. The CDR3 totals 15 residues. V trimming: 4 bases; J trimming: 5 bases; junction bases outside the gene matches: 10. The CDR3 DNA sequence: TGTGCCAGCAGCCCCCGGACAGGGTGGTTTTATGGCTACACCTTC. It is translated as CASSPRTGWFYGYTF.

In its sample, this clonotype was seen a few times. This chain uses TRBV29-1 with TRBJ2-1; TRBD2 matches at 16 bases. Trimming took 6 bases from V and 15 from J; bases not matched to a gene: 11. The CDR3 is 14 residues long. Germline V gene lookup returns CDR1 SQVTM and CDR2 ANQGSEA. The DNA of the CDR3 is TGCAGCGTCGAGGGACTAGCGGGAGGGCTGGTTCGGTTCTTC. Translation: CSVEGLAGGLVRFF.

V usage is TRBV6-2 or TRBV6-3 and J usage is TRBJ2-7; possibly TRBD1 or TRBD2 for D (5 bases each). Germline V lookup: CDR1 MNHEY, CDR2 SVGEGT. V shed 8 bases and J shed 2 bases, with 7 bases lying between them. The CDR3 runs 11 residues. The CDR3 DNA reads TGTGCCAGCCGGGACCCCTACGAGCAGTACTTC. This gives the protein CASRDPYEQYF.

The J gene is TRBJ1-1, the V gene TRBV5-1, with a tentative D call TRBD1 (6 bases). Germline CDR1 SGHRS, CDR2 YFSETQ. The length of the CDR3 is 15 residues. V gave up 4 bases and J gave up 4 bases, with 17 bases separating them. CDR3 sequence (DNA): TGCGCCAGCAGCATGTACCAGGGGAAAAGCACTGAAGCTTTCTTT. As protein: CASSMYQGKSTEAFF.

The rearrangement links TRBV21-1 to TRBJ1-4; the table's D gene call, TRBD1, was not cross checked with the DNA. TRBV21-1 is termed a pseudogene. The CDR3 extends over 18 amino acids. The CDR3 DNA sequence: TGTGCCAGCAGCAAAGGCGGGGACAGCCTTACCGATAATGAAAAACTGTTTTTT. Its translation: CASSKGGDSLTDNEKLFF.

The rearrangement links TRBV12-3 or TRBV12-4 to TRBJ2-5; 7 bases are a match to TRBD1. V was pared by 6 bases and J by 5 bases, with 9 bases of the junction left unmatched. The CDR3 covers 14 residues. CDR3 DNA sequence: TGTGCCAGCAGCAAGACAGGGAGCAGGGAGACCCAGTACTTC. Amino acids: CASSKTGSRETQYF.

This clonotype has just a few counts. This sequence joins TRBV4-1 and TRBJ1-1; the D is unclear. V was trimmed by 0 bases and J by 1 base, leaving 3 bases between them. The V gene's germline CDR1 is MGHRA and CDR2 YSYEKL. The CDR3 sequence is 13 residues long. The CDR3 loop reads CASSQDPNTEAFF. The CDR3 nucleotides read TGCGCCAGCAGCCAAGACCCGAACACTGAAGCTTTCTTT.

The gene calls are TRBV5-5 and TRBJ1-1; D gene ambiguous. Germline V lookup: CDR1 SGHKS, CDR2 YYEKEE (reference sequence). The CDR3 covers 14 residues. Trimming removed 1 base at V and 0 bases at J, with 7 bases between. The CDR3 DNA follows: TGTGCCAGCAGCTTGCAACGGATGAACACTGAAGCTTTCTTT. It yields the protein CASSLQRMNTEAFF. Full variable domain (rest looked up from reference TRBV5-5 and TRBJ1-1): DAGVTQSPTHLIKTRGQQVTLRCSPISGHKSVSWYQQVLGQGPQFIFQYYEKEERGRGNFPDRFSARQFPNYSSELNVNALLLGDSALYLCASSLQRMNTEAFFGQGTRLTVV.

This clonotype has just one count. The V gene is TRBV10-3, the J gene TRBJ2-7; D gene uncertain. V lost 4 bases and J lost 7, with 8 bases in between. The CDR3 sequence is 11 residues long. Germline V lookup: CDR1 ENHRY, CDR2 SYGVKD. CDR3 sequence (DNA): TGTGCCATCAGTGGTAATGGGGAGCAGTACTTC. It yields the protein CAISGNGEQYF.

The rearrangement uses TRBV5-1 and TRBJ2-2; perhaps TRBD2 as D (6 bases). Germline CDR1 SGHRS, CDR2 YFSETQ. The CDR3 has 16 amino acids. V dropped 4 bases and J dropped 1 base, with 14 bases sitting between them. The CDR3 DNA reads TGCGCCAGCAGCCTGGTACTAGCAGGGAACACCGGGGAGCTGTTTTTT. Its translation is CASSLVLAGNTGELFF.

This clonotype was recorded a few times. The rearrangement links TRBV20-1 to TRBJ1-2, with D perhaps matching TRBD1 (6 bases). Germline lookup yields CDR1 DFQATT and CDR2 SNEGSKA (reference sequence). V lost 6 bases to trimming and J lost 5 bases, with 16 bases between them. This CDR3 has 13 amino acids. This CDR3 is CSASPGRGYGYTF. In DNA, the CDR3 is TGCAGTGCCAGTCCGGGCAGGGGTTATGGCTACACCTTC.

In this sample, this clonotype turned up a few times. The chain uses TRBV7-9 and TRBJ2-5; 13 nucleotides align to TRBD2. The J call is uncertain, as TRBJ2-1 better fits the DNA end. CDR1 and CDR2 (germline): SEHNR, FQNEAQ (reference sequence). The CDR3 is 15 residues long. This chain's CDR3 is CASSSPGLAGLEQFF. The CDR3 coding sequence is TGTGCCAGCAGCTCTCCGGGACTAGCGGGGCTTGAGCAGTTCTTC.

This clonotype was counted only a few times. The chain employs TRBV5-1 and TRBJ2-1; a weak D match, TRBD1 (6 bases). This CDR3 is built from 13 residues. From germline, CDR1 is SGHRS and CDR2 YFSETQ. V lost 4 bases and J lost 9, with 14 bases in between. The chain's CDR3 is CASSPQGYGEQFF. The DNA for the CDR3 is TGCGCCAGCAGCCCACAGGGATACGGTGAGCAGTTCTTC.

This clonotype came up a few times. The V gene is TRBV7-9, the J gene TRBJ2-4; TRBD2 aligns across 8 bases. This CDR3 region has 18 residues. Germline V gene sequence: CDR1 SEHNR, CDR2 FQNEAQ (reference sequence). J lost 3 bases, V lost 5 bases, and 15 bases had no gene match. The CDR3 nucleotides are TGTGCCAGCAGCCACCCAGTGTGGCTAGCGGGTGACAAAAACATTCAGTACTTC. Protein sequence: CASSHPVWLAGDKNIQYF.

The J gene is TRBJ2-2, the V gene TRBV5-1; D is unresolved. CDR3 length: 15 amino acids. Germline V gene sequence: CDR1 SGHRS, CDR2 YFSETQ. V shed 0 bases and J shed 1 base, with 7 bases lying between them. The CDR3: CASSLEPLNTGELFF. CDR3 sequence (DNA): TGCGCCAGCAGCTTGGAACCGTTGAACACCGGGGAGCTGTTTTTT.

The table lists this clonotype with a few counts. The chain has TRBV28 and TRBJ2-3; D is perhaps TRBD2 (5 bases). The germline gives CDR1 MDHEN, CDR2 SYDVKM. The CDR3 runs 15 residues. V was pared by 3 bases and J by 0 bases, with 10 bases between. The CDR3 region has the DNA TGTGCCAGCAGTTTCACACGGACTAGCACAGATACGCAGTATTTT. Residues: CASSFTRTSTDTQYF.

This clonotype was counted between two and nine times. The chain recombines TRBV5-1 with TRBJ2-1; 11 nucleotides line up with TRBD1. The CDR3 contains 14 residues. CDR1 is SGHRS and CDR2 is YFSETQ in the germline V gene. Trimming took 2 bases from V and 9 from J; bases not matched to a gene: 4. CDR3 sequence (DNA): TGCGCCAGCAGCTTAGGACAGGGGGCGAGTGAGCAGTTCTTC. Translated: CASSLGQGASEQFF.

The chain uses TRBV15 and TRBJ1-6; a weak D match, TRBD1 (6 bases). CDR1 is LNHNV, CDR2 YYDKDF, per germline (reference sequence). The CDR3 loop spans 15 amino acids. V gave up 0 bases and J gave up 10 bases, with 13 bases separating them. The CDR3 bases are TGTGCCACCAGCAGAGATCCGAAGGGGGAATCACCCCTCCACTTT. It yields the protein CATSRDPKGESPLHF.

This clonotype has at least ten counts. The gene calls are TRBV7-2 and TRBJ1-4, with 8 bases aligning to TRBD1. V trimming: 8 bases; J trimming: 6 bases; junction bases outside the gene matches: 8. Germline CDR1 and CDR2: SGHTA and FQGNSA. The CDR3 extends over 14 amino acids. This CDR3 is CASCTTGVDEKLFF. The CDR3, as DNA: TGTGCCAGCTGCACGACAGGGGTTGATGAAAAACTGTTTTTT.

This clonotype was seen a few times. The genes are TRBV9 and TRBJ2-3, with D possibly matching TRBD2 (6 bases). Germline CDR1 SGDLS, CDR2 YYNGEE. The CDR3 has 14 amino acids. Trimming cost V 3 bases and J 6 bases, with 14 bases left between them. The CDR3 reads CASSEGLALDTQYF. In DNA form, the CDR3 reads TGTGCCAGCAGCGAGGGGCTAGCGCTGGATACGCAGTATTTT.

V is TRBV14 and J is TRBJ2-1, with D uncertain. The V end lost 0 bases, the J end lost 8 bases, and 8 bases lay between the germline ends. There are 13 residues in the CDR3. CDR1 and CDR2 from the germline V gene are SGHDN and FVKESK. CDR3 amino acids: CASSQERQDEQFF. Written as DNA, the CDR3 is TGTGCCAGCAGCCAAGAGCGGCAGGATGAGCAGTTCTTC.